This T cell receptor (beta chain) is from a study of T-cell reconstitution after alpha-beta-depleted transplantation in children. Study-level findings and limits: At around two months after transplant, the alpha-beta T cells were reportedly derived from several hundred expanded clones that came from non-depleted graft cells. From newly produced T cells came most of the T-cell counts and diversity one year after transplant.

At least ten counts were recorded for this clonotype. What it recognizes is unknown. For TCRbeta, the library was prepared with unique molecular identifiers. TCRdb re-analysed the PCR reads in MiXCR, keeping a single row per CDR3 protein. The repertoire has hundreds of thousands of distinct CDR3 sequences, 10% to 13% of them found once; the top ten carry around 2%. Germline V gene data show CDR1 as MDHEN and CDR2 as SYDVKM. The CDR3 is 17 amino acids. Trimming stripped 1 base from V and 3 bases from J, with 18 bases between. Material: PBMCs, obtained before TCRalphabeta/CD19-depleted stem cell transplant. This receptor was taken from a child aged 2-15 years with inherited bone marrow failure, due to receive a stem cell transplant. J is TRBJ1-1 and V is TRBV28; D is perhaps TRBD1 (6 bases). The CDR3 region is CASSLSRWGQVDTEAFF. The CDR3 bases are TGTGCCAGCAGTTTATCCCGTTGGGGGCAGGTGGACACTGAAGCTTTCTTT.